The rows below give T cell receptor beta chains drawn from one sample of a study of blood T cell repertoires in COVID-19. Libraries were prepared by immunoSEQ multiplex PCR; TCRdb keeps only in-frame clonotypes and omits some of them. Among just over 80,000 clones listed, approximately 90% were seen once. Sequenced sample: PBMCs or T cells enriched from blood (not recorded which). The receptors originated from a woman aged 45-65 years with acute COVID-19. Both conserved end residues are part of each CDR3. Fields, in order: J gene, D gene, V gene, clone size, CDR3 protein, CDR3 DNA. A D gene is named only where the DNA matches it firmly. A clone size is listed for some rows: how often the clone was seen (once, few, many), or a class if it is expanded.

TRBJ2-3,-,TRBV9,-,CASSVVGTDTQYF,TGTGCCAGCAGCGTAGTCGGGACAGATACGCAGTATTTT
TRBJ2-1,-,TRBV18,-,CASSPPTEDNEQFF,TGTGCCAGCTCACCACCGACCGAGGATAATGAGCAGTTCTTC
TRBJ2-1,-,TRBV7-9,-,CASSFPRDEQFF,TGTGCCAGCAGCTTCCCCCGGGATGAGCAGTTCTTC
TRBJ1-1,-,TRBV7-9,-,CASSLAAGTEAFF,TGTGCCAGCAGCTTAGCAGCAGGGACTGAAGCTTTCTTT
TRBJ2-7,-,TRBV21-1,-,CASSKARAGQGPRPYEQYF,TGTGCCAGCAGCAAAGCTCGAGCCGGACAGGGGCCTCGACCCTACGAGCAGTACTTC
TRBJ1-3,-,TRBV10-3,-,CAISESRRDMGDPGNTIYF,TGTGCCATCAGTGAGTCGAGGAGGGATATGGGGGATCCTGGAAACACCATATATTTT
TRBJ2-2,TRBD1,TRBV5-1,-,CASSLVPGDRGRPSGKPGELFF,TGCGCCAGCAGCTTGGTCCCAGGGGACAGGGGGCGCCCTAGCGGGAAACCCGGGGAGCTGTTTTTT
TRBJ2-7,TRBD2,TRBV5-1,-,CASSPGLAGGEQYF,TGCGCCAGCAGCCCGGGACTAGCGGGAGGTGAGCAGTACTTC
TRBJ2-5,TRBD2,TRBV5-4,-,CASSPTSGRDETQYF,TGTGCCAGCAGTCCGACTAGCGGGAGAGATGAGACCCAGTACTTC
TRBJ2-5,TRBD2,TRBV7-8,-,CASSLNVAGLQETQYF,TGTGCCAGCAGCCTTAATGTAGCGGGCCTCCAAGAGACCCAGTACTTC
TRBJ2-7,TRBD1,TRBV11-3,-,CASSPGGMTTYEQYF,TGTGCCAGCAGTCCAGGGGGCATGACTACCTACGAGCAGTACTTC
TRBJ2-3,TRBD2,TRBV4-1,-,CASSQVVAGGLADTQYF,TGCGCCAGCAGCCAAGTTGTAGCGGGAGGGTTGGCAGATACGCAGTATTTT
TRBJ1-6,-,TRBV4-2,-,CASSQNSRSPLHF,TGTGCCAGCAGCCAAAATTCTAGGTCACCCCTCCACTTT
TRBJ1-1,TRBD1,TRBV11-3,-,CASSEGQAGTEAFF,TGTGCCAGCAGCGAGGGACAGGCGGGTACTGAAGCTTTCTTT
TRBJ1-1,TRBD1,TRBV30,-,CAWSVRDRNTEAFF,TGTGCCTGGAGTGTAAGGGACAGGAACACTGAAGCTTTCTTT
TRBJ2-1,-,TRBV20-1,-,CSATGEEQFF,TGCAGTGCTACTGGGGAGGAGCAGTTCTTC
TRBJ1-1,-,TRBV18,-,CASSPNEGDLTEAFF,TGTGCCAGCTCACCAAATGAGGGGGACCTCACTGAAGCTTTCTTT
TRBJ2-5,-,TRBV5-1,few,CASSEQETQYF,TGCGCCAGCAGCGAACAGGAGACCCAGTACTTC
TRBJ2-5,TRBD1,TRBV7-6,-,CASSRGQGGFQTQYF,TGTGCCAGCAGCAGGGGACAGGGGGGATTCCAGACCCAGTACTTC
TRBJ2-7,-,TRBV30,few,CAWSTRESPYSYEQYF,TGTGCCTGGAGTACACGGGAGTCCCCATACTCCTACGAGCAGTACTTC
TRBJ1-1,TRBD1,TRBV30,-,CAWEQGAEAFF,TGTGCCTGGGAACAGGGGGCTGAAGCTTTCTTT
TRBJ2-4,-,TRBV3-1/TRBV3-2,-,CASSAAKDGRIMYF,TGTGCCAGCAGCGCAGCCAAAGATGGCAGGATCATGTACTTC
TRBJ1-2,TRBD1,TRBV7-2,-,CASSLGGTGYGYTF,TGTGCCAGCAGCTTAGGGGGGACAGGCTATGGCTACACCTTC
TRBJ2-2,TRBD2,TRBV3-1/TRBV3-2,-,CASSQDPPTSGGSTGELFF,TGTGCCAGCAGCCAAGATCCCCCTACTAGCGGGGGTTCCACCGGGGAGCTGTTTTTT
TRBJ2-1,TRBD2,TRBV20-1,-,CSASRTSGYNEQFF,TGCAGTGCGAGTAGAACTAGCGGCTACAATGAGCAGTTCTTC
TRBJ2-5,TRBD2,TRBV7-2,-,CASSSGGGKETQYF,TGTGCCAGCAGCTCCGGGGGAGGGAAAGAGACCCAGTACTTC
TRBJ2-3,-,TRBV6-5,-,CASKVGPSTDTQYF,TGTGCCAGCAAGGTGGGCCCCAGCACAGATACGCAGTATTTT
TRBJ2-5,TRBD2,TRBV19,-,CASSMGLAEETQYF,TGTGCCAGTAGTATGGGTCTAGCGGAAGAGACCCAGTACTTC
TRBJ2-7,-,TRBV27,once,CASSFSGFGEQYF,TGTGCCAGCAGTTTTTCGGGGTTTGGCGAGCAGTACTTC
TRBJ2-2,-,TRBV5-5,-,CASSLRATGELFF,TGTGCCAGCAGCTTACGAGCTACCGGGGAGCTGTTTTTT
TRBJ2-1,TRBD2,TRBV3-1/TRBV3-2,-,CASSQDRTRSYSNEQFF,TGTGCCAGCAGCCAAGACCGGACTAGATCCTATAGCAATGAGCAGTTCTTC
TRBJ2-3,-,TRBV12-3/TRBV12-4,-,CASSFGSTDTQYF,TGTGCCAGCAGTTTCGGGAGCACAGATACGCAGTATTTT
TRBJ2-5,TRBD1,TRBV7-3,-,CASSPRPGQQETQYF,TGTGCCAGCAGCCCCCGACCGGGACAGCAAGAGACCCAGTACTTC
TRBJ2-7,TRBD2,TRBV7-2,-,CASSLQTSGTDEQYF,TGTGCCAGCAGCTTACAGACTAGCGGTACAGACGAGCAGTACTTC
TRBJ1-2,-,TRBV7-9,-,CASSPRGGADYGYTF,TGTGCCAGCAGCCCCCGGGGAGGGGCGGACTATGGCTACACCTTC
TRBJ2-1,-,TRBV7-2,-,CASSPLAEQFF,TGTGCCAGCAGCCCCTTGGCTGAGCAGTTCTTC
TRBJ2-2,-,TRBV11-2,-,CASSFQRGSTGELFF,TGTGCCAGCAGCTTTCAACGAGGGAGCACCGGGGAGCTGTTTTTT
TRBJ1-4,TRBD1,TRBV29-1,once,CSVDLQGGEKLFF,TGCAGCGTTGACCTACAGGGGGGTGAAAAACTGTTTTTT
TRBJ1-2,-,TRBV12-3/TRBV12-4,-,CASYREEYYGYTF,TGTGCCAGCTACAGGGAAGAGTACTATGGCTACACCTTC
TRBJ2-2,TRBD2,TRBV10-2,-,CASRATTSGANTGELFF,TGCGCCAGCAGGGCCACTACTAGCGGGGCCAACACCGGGGAGCTGTTTTTT
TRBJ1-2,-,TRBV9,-,CASSVEGVYGYTF,TGTGCCAGCAGCGTAGAAGGGGTTTATGGCTACACCTTC
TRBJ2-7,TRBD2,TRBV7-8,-,CASSLPASGSYEQYF,TGTGCCAGCAGCTTACCGGCTAGCGGGAGCTACGAGCAGTACTTC
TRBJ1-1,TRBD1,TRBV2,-,CASSERTGGAGTEAFF,TGTGCCAGCAGTGAGAGGACAGGGGGCGCGGGAACTGAAGCTTTCTTT
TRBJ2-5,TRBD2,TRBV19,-,CASSISTREGRKTQYF,TGTGCCAGTAGTATCTCAACGCGGGAGGGCCGGAAGACCCAGTACTTC
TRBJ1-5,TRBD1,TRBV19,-,CASSTGTGAGQPQHF,TGTGCCAGTAGTACTGGGACAGGGGCGGGTCAGCCCCAGCATTTT
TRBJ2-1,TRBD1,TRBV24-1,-,CATSDFTGGRSEQFF,TGTGCCACCAGTGATTTCACAGGGGGAAGGAGTGAGCAGTTCTTC